Following are 11 T cell receptor beta chains from one sample sequenced in a study of blood T cell repertoires in COVID-19. Sequenced by immunoSEQ multiplex PCR; TCRdb stores in-frame clones only, minus some. The sample holds 200,000 to 300,000 clones, about nine tenths seen once. Sequenced sample: PBMCs or T cells enriched from blood (not recorded which). Receptors were obtained from a man aged 35 to 55 who had recovered from COVID-19.

The chain links TRBV5-1 to TRBJ2-7; 10 bases match TRBD1. Trimming at V came to 0 bases and at J to 5 bases, leaving 5 bases not matched to a gene. This CDR3 region has 15 residues. CDR1 SGHRS and CDR2 YFSETQ come from the germline V gene. The CDR3 coding sequence is TGCGCCAGCAGCTTGGCCGGACAGGGGGAAAACGAGCAGTACTTC. Its translation: CASSLAGQGENEQYF.

The chain joins TRBV5-1 to TRBJ2-7; 10 nucleotides align to TRBD2. This CDR3 has 14 amino acids. Germline-derived CDR1 and CDR2 are SGHRS and YFSETQ. The V gene end was trimmed by 3 bases and the J gene end by 1 base; junction bases not matched to a gene: 1. CDR3 coding DNA: TGCGCCAGCAGCTCGACTAGCGGGTCCTACGAGCAGTACTTC. Amino acid sequence: CASSSTSGSYEQYF.

This chain joins TRBV5-4 and TRBJ2-6; tentative D call: TRBD1 (6 bases). The CDR3 contains 17 residues. V lost 4 bases, J lost 0 bases, and 14 bases lay in between. The V gene's germline CDR1 is SGHNT and CDR2 YYREEE (reference sequence). Here the CDR3 reads CASSPTGLGSGANVLTF. The CDR3 region has the DNA TGTGCCAGCAGCCCAACAGGGTTGGGCTCTGGGGCCAACGTCCTGACTTTC.

This chain connects TRBV10-3 to TRBJ1-2, with 7 bases matching TRBD1. Germline lookup yields CDR1 ENHRY and CDR2 SYGVKD. After removal of 0 bases from V and 3 bases from J, the junction contained 4 bases not matched to a gene. The CDR3 has 15 amino acids. The CDR3 region has the DNA TGTGCCATCAGTGAGTCCCCAGACAGGGACTATGGCTACACCTTC. The encoded protein is CAISESPDRDYGYTF.

This chain uses TRBV5-5 with TRBJ2-7; TRBD1 might be the D (5 bases). This CDR3 contains 17 residues. Trimming stripped 1 base from V and 3 bases from J, with 20 bases between. Germline V gene data show CDR1 as SGHKS and CDR2 as YYEKEE (reference sequence). The CDR3 sequence is CASSLHLPDTTFYEQYF. DNA for the CDR3: TGTGCCAGCAGCTTGCATCTTCCGGACACCACATTCTACGAGCAGTACTTC.

V usage is TRBV15 and J usage is TRBJ2-3; maybe TRBD1 (5 bases). V lost 0 bases to trimming and J lost 2 bases, with 15 bases between them. The CDR3 totals 17 residues. Germline CDR1 reads LNHNV; CDR2 reads YYDKDF (reference sequence). The CDR3 sequence is CATSRDRPGFNTDTQYF. CDR3 sequence (DNA): TGTGCCACCAGCAGAGATCGCCCAGGGTTTAACACAGATACGCAGTATTTT.

This chain uses TRBV7-2 with TRBJ2-5, with 11 nucleotides matching TRBD1. V was clipped by 5 bases and J by 5 bases; unmatched bases: 10. The CDR3 has 16 amino acids. Germline V gene lookup returns CDR1 SGHTA and CDR2 FQGNSA. This chain's CDR3 is CASSPSWDRGRETQYF. Here the CDR3 DNA reads TGTGCCAGCAGCCCAAGCTGGGACAGGGGGAGGGAGACCCAGTACTTC.

V usage is TRBV4-3 and J usage is TRBJ1-2, with D tentatively TRBD1 (6 bases). The CDR3 has 17 residues. The V gene's germline CDR1 is LGHNA and CDR2 YSLEER. V lost 0 bases and J 5 bases, leaving 19 bases between the germline ends. CDR3 protein: CASSQETRRGGQYGYTF. For the CDR3, the DNA is TGCGCCAGCAGCCAAGAAACTCGGAGGGGGGGGCAGTATGGCTACACCTTC.

The chain combines TRBV19 with TRBJ1-2, with 7 bases lining up with TRBD1. The CDR3 is 14 amino acids. The junction had 4 bases not matched to a gene; V was cut back by 4 bases and J by 2 bases. Germline CDR1 and CDR2: LNHDA and SQIVND (reference sequence). The CDR3 DNA reads as TGTGCCAGTAGTAAGACAGGGATCAACTATGGCTACACCTTC. It encodes CASSKTGINYGYTF. Looking up the rest from reference TRBV19 and TRBJ1-2 gives the full variable domain: DGGITQSPKYLFRKEGQNVTLSCEQNLNHDAMYWYRQDPGQGLRLIYYSQIVNDFQKGDIAEGYSVSREKKESFPLTVTSAQKNPTAFYLCASSKTGINYGYTFGSGTRLTVV.

V usage is TRBV11-2 and J usage is TRBJ1-3; D is ambiguous. CDR1 and CDR2 (germline): SGHAT, FQNNGV. CDR3 length equals 15 residues. V was shortened by 0 bases and J by 6 bases, with 12 bases between the two germline ends. In DNA form, the CDR3 reads TGTGCCAGCAGCTTAGAGGAGGCCGCCGCAAACACCATATATTTT. As protein: CASSLEEAAANTIYF.

The rearrangement joins TRBV6-5 to TRBJ2-7, with 7 bases lining up with TRBD1. Germline V gene lookup returns CDR1 MNHEY and CDR2 SVGAGI. CDR3 length: 13 residues. J lost 5 bases, V lost 6 bases, and 7 bases had no gene match. The CDR3 protein is CASSRTGADEQYF. DNA of the CDR3: TGTGCCAGCAGCCGAACAGGGGCGGACGAGCAGTACTTC.